The 8 T cell receptor beta chains in this list originate from one sample, sequenced in a study of cytomegalovirus exposure and HLA in healthy donors (dated by TCRdb to about 2017). Library preparation used the immunoSEQ multiplex PCR assay. TCRdb took over this immuneACCESS table, retaining in-frame rearrangements with V and J assigned. Such tables are incomplete; in checked studies, under half of the missing clones stem from an unresolved V gene, and the remainder is unexplained. Recorded for this sample are roughly 150,000 clones; 95% to 96% of them occurred a single time. Roughly 1% of the sample is in the top ten clones. Sequencing was performed on PBMCs. The receptors shown here come from a woman aged 18-35 years in good health and CMV-seronegative.

This clone was counted once. The rearrangement links TRBV5-5 to TRBJ2-7; no clear D. The CDR3 is made up of 14 amino acids. Germline assignment: CDR1 SGHKS and CDR2 YYEKEE (reference sequence). V lost 1 base and J 6 bases, leaving 14 bases between the germline ends. CDR3 coding DNA: TGTGCCAGCAGCTTGAGGCCGGGTCGGAGCGAGCAGTACTTC. Amino acids: CASSLRPGRSEQYF.

The genes are TRBV27 and TRBJ1-4; TRBD1 aligns across 9 bases. Unmatched junction bases numbered 6, after V lost 2 bases and J lost 5 bases. CDR3 size: 16 residues. The germline CDR1 and CDR2 sequences are MNHEY and SMNVEV (reference sequence). CDR3 in amino acids: CASSLETGGTNEKLFF. The CDR3 bases are TGTGCCAGCAGTTTAGAGACAGGGGGTACCAATGAAAAACTGTTTTTT.

This clone has a single count. The chain combines TRBV11-2 with TRBJ1-4, with 7 bases aligning to TRBD1. The V gene end was trimmed by 4 bases and the J gene end by 3 bases; junction bases not matched to a gene: 5. The CDR3 runs 15 residues. Germline V gene sequence: CDR1 SGHAT, CDR2 FQNNGV. As DNA, the CDR3 is TGTGCCAGCAGCTCCCTGGGGACAGCTAATGAAAAACTGTTTTTT. It yields the protein CASSSLGTANEKLFF.

This clone was recorded only once. The chain is built from TRBV19 and TRBJ2-7; TRBD1 matches 11 bases. Germline lookup yields CDR1 LNHDA and CDR2 SQIVND (reference sequence). This CDR3 has 14 amino acids. With V trimmed by 8 bases and J by 0 bases, 3 bases remained unmatched. Here the CDR3 DNA reads TGTGCCAGTTCCGGGACAGGGGGCTCCTACGAGCAGTACTTC. Encoded protein: CASSGTGGSYEQYF. The whole variable domain, filled in from reference TRBV19 and TRBJ2-7, reads DGGITQSPKYLFRKEGQNVTLSCEQNLNHDAMYWYRQDPGQGLRLIYYSQIVNDFQKGDIAEGYSVSREKKESFPLTVTSAQKNPTAFYLCASSGTGGSYEQYFGPGTRLTVT.

The chain is built from TRBV28 and TRBJ2-1; TRBD1 aligns across 9 bases. V was pared by 3 bases and J by 6 bases, with 6 bases of the junction left unmatched. Germline values: CDR1 MDHEN, CDR2 SYDVKM. The CDR3 spans 15 residues. The CDR3 is CASSLAATGGNEQFF. CDR3 DNA sequence: TGTGCCAGCAGTTTGGCAGCGACAGGGGGCAATGAGCAGTTCTTC.

The chain recombines TRBV7-2 with TRBJ2-5, with D hard to call. Germline CDR1 is SGHTA and CDR2 is FQGNSA. V lost 5 bases to trimming and J lost 0 bases, with 7 bases between them. CDR3 length equals 13 residues. The CDR3 DNA sequence: TGTGCCAGCAGCAACAGAAACCAAGAGACCCAGTACTTC. Translating it yields CASSNRNQETQYF. Using reference TRBV7-2 and TRBJ2-5 for the parts outside the CDR3, the full variable domain is GAGVSQSPSNKVTEKGKDVELRCDPISGHTALYWYRQSLGQGLEFLIYFQGNSAPDKSGLPSDRFSAERTGGSVSTLTIQRTQQEDSAVYLCASSNRNQETQYFGPGTRLLVL.

The rearrangement uses TRBV4-2 and TRBJ2-7; 8 bases align to TRBD1. CDR1 LGHNA and CDR2 YNFKEQ come from the germline V gene. The V segment lost 1 base and the J segment 0 bases; nucleotides outside the gene matches: 5. The CDR3 loop spans 16 amino acids. CDR3 sequence: CASSQVGGTGSYEQYF. The CDR3 DNA reads as TGTGCCAGCAGCCAAGTAGGCGGGACAGGCTCCTACGAGCAGTACTTC.

In DNA, the CDR3 is TGTGCCTCCGGGGGGGCCAACAATGAGCAGTTCTTC. Translating it yields CASGGANNEQFF. The chain is built from TRBV10-3 and TRBJ2-1; 8 nucleotides match TRBD2. Germline CDR1 is ENHRY and CDR2 is SYGVKD. The CDR3 length is 12 residues. The V segment lost 11 bases and the J segment 5 bases; nucleotides outside the gene matches: 5.